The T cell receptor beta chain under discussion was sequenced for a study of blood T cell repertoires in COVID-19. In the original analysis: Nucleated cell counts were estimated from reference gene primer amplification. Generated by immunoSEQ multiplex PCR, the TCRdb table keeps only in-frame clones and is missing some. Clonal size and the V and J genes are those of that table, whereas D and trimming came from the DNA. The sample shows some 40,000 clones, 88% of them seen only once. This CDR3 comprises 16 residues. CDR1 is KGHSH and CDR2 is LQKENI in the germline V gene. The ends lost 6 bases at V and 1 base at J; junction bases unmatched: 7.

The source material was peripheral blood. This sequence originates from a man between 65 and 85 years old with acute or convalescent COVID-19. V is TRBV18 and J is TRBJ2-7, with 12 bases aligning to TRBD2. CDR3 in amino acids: CASSKNLAGGSYEQYF. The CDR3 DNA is TGTGCCAGCTCGAAGAATCTAGCGGGGGGGTCCTACGAGCAGTACTTC. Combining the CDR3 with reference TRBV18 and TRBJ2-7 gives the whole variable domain NAGVMQNPRHLVRRRGQEARLRCSPMKGHSHVYWYRQLPEEGLKFMVYLQKENIIDESGMPKERFSAEFPKEGPSILRIQQVVRGDSAAYFCASSKNLAGGSYEQYFGPGTRLTVT.